The 19 T cell receptor beta chains below all came from one sample that was sequenced in a study of identical twins. TCRdb called the 5' RACE reads again in MiXCR, with one record for every CDR3 protein. The data show about 890,000 distinct CDR3 sequences, over 9% seen once. These data are also associated with another study on yellow fever vaccine responses in identical twins.

The sequenced sample was PBMCs. These receptors were obtained from a woman between 18 and 29 years old in good health.

The J gene is TRBJ2-1, the V gene TRBV28; tentative D call: TRBD2 (7 bases). This CDR3 has 15 residues. The V and J ends lost 3 bases and 8 bases respectively, with 17 bases between them. CDR1 is MDHEN and CDR2 is SYDVKM in the germline V gene. The CDR3 reads CASSLYRGAADEQFF. The CDR3 nucleotides read TGTGCCAGCAGTTTGTACCGGGGGGCCGCCGATGAGCAGTTCTTC.

The chain carries TRBV6-1 and TRBJ2-4, with 8 bases aligning to TRBD1. V dropped 5 bases and J dropped 2; count of bases not matched to a gene: 11. CDR1 and CDR2 from the germline V gene are MNHNS and SASEGT. This CDR3 region has 17 residues. The CDR3 is CASSQRSGGLSKNIQYF. The DNA for the CDR3 is TGTGCCAGCAGTCAACGGTCAGGGGGCCTCTCCAAAAACATTCAGTACTTC.

This clonotype has just one count. The CDR3: CASSPGLGKQFF. CDR3 nucleotides: TGTGCCAGCAGCCCAGGGCTGGGTAAGCAGTTCTTC. This sequence joins TRBV5-8 and TRBJ2-1; tentative D call: TRBD1 (5 bases). From germline, CDR1 is SGHTS and CDR2 YDEGEE. V lost 4 bases and J 11 bases, leaving 13 bases between the germline ends. This CDR3 comprises 12 residues.

V usage is TRBV6-1 and J usage is TRBJ2-1; 9 bases fit TRBD2. V lost 6 bases and J lost 6; bases outside the gene matches: 15. The CDR3 is 17 residues long. Germline values: CDR1 MNHNS, CDR2 SASEGT. CDR3 coding DNA: TGTGCCAGCAGACAACGCGGCGGGAGGGGCCCCCCCAATGAGCAGTTCTTC. Protein product: CASRQRGGRGPPNEQFF.

Details on this clonotype: This may come from a read error, since a much larger clone is one base off. The chain joins TRBV12-3 or TRBV12-4 to TRBJ1-1, with D uncertain. Trimming cost V 1 base and J 1 base, with 7 bases left between them. This CDR3 comprises 14 residues. CDR3 in DNA: TGTGCCAGCAGTTTAGGCAACGCGAACACTGAAGCTTTCTTT. It encodes CASSLGNANTEAFF.

The table lists this clonotype with a few counts. The rearrangement joins TRBV5-1 to TRBJ2-2, with D hard to call. Germline CDR1 and CDR2: SGHRS and YFSETQ. With 4 bases removed from V and 6 bases from J, the gap between germline ends came to 19 bases. The CDR3 totals 16 residues. The CDR3 sequence is CASSLLGPTGAGELFF. The DNA for the CDR3 is TGCGCCAGCAGCCTACTCGGGCCTACGGGCGCCGGGGAGCTGTTTTTT.

The genes are TRBV12-3 or TRBV12-4 and TRBJ1-1; TRBD1 is a possible D gene (5 bases). The CDR3 is made up of 13 amino acids. V lost 3 bases, J lost 4 bases, and 9 bases lay in between. CDR3 nucleotide sequence: TGTGCCAGCAGTTTTGAGGGGATCACTGAAGCTTTCTTT. This translates into CASSFEGITEAFF.

This clonotype appeared a few times. V usage is TRBV10-1 and J usage is TRBJ2-2, with 7 positions matching TRBD1. Germline trimming cut 6 bases from V and 0 bases from J; bases unmatched to any gene: 7. This CDR3 is 16 amino acids long. CDR1 is WNHNN, CDR2 SYGVQD, per germline (reference sequence). The CDR3 loop reads CASSPDRIANTGELFF. The DNA for the CDR3 is TGCGCCAGCAGCCCGGACAGGATCGCGAACACCGGGGAGCTGTTTTTT.

V usage is TRBV7-9 and J usage is TRBJ2-1, with D possibly being TRBD1 (6 bases). This CDR3 comprises 16 residues. CDR1 SEHNR and CDR2 FQNEAQ come from the germline V gene (reference sequence). Trimming cost V 5 bases and J 7 bases, with 21 bases left between them. CDR3 coding DNA: TGTGCCAGCAGCCCTACCGGAGACAGGCCTTGGAATGAGCAGTTCTTC. This encodes CASSPTGDRPWNEQFF. The variable domain in full, with the rest retrieved from reference TRBV7-9 and TRBJ2-1, is DTGVSQNPRHKITKRGQNVTFRCDPISEHNRLYWYRQTLGQGPEFLTYFQNEAQLEKSRLLSDRFSAERPKGSFSTLEIQRTEQGDSAMYLCASSPTGDRPWNEQFFGPGTRLTVL.

This clonotype showed up just a few times. The chain's CDR3 is CASTFLPGGLGELFF. The CDR3 bases are TGTGCCAGCACCTTCCTCCCAGGGGGCCTCGGGGAGCTGTTTTTT. This sequence joins TRBV7-2 and TRBJ2-2; TRBD1 matches at 8 bases. The V segment lost 7 bases and the J segment 7 bases; nucleotides outside the gene matches: 11. CDR1 and CDR2 from the germline V gene are SGHTA and FQGNSA. This CDR3 has 15 amino acids.

This clonotype was observed a few times. The chain combines TRBV6-2 or TRBV6-3 with TRBJ2-7, with 7 bases lining up with TRBD2. This CDR3 has 15 amino acids. The J segment lost 2 bases and the V segment lost 10 bases, leaving 14 bases of the junction unmatched. Germline V gives CDR1 MNHEY, CDR2 SVGEGT. The DNA for the CDR3 is TGTGCCACCGAAGATCGGCGGGAGAATCCCTACGAGCAGTACTTC. The encoded protein is CATEDRRENPYEQYF.

This clonotype has at least ten counts. The genes are TRBV10-3 and TRBJ2-1; 7 nucleotides match TRBD2. The CDR3 is made up of 13 amino acids. The V gene's germline CDR1 is ENHRY and CDR2 SYGVKD. The ends lost 5 bases at V and 2 bases at J; junction bases unmatched: 0. The CDR3 spells CAISLAAYNEQFF. CDR3 nucleotides: TGTGCCATCAGTCTAGCGGCCTACAATGAGCAGTTCTTC.

The chain recombines TRBV12-3 or TRBV12-4 with TRBJ1-5; unclear D gene. The CDR3 totals 14 residues. The V end lost 8 bases, the J end lost 4 bases, and 15 bases lay between the germline ends. CDR3 DNA: TGTGCCAGCCTGGCAACCGGTGGAAATCAGCCCCAGCATTTT. This translates into CASLATGGNQPQHF.

This clonotype was observed a handful of times. The rearrangement uses TRBV15 and TRBJ1-6; TRBD1 matches at 10 bases. V lost 1 base and J lost 9; bases outside the gene matches: 6. The CDR3 spans 16 residues. Germline loops: CDR1 LNHNV, CDR2 YYDKDF (reference sequence). CDR3 loop: CATSRATGGFVSPLHF. CDR3 in DNA: TGTGCCACCAGCAGAGCGACAGGGGGCTTTGTTTCACCCCTCCACTTT.

This chain connects TRBV27 to TRBJ2-7; TRBD2 might be the D (6 bases). The germline V gene has CDR1 MNHEY and CDR2 SMNVEV (reference sequence). V gave up 5 bases and J gave up 4 bases, with 18 bases separating them. The CDR3 has 15 residues. This CDR3 reads CASSIPGSGAYEQYF. In DNA form, the CDR3 reads TGTGCCAGCAGTATCCCCGGTAGCGGAGCATACGAGCAGTACTTC.

This clonotype has at least ten counts. The chain uses TRBV12-3 or TRBV12-4 and TRBJ2-7, with 9 bases aligning to TRBD1. This CDR3 region has 14 residues. After removal of 3 bases from V and 3 bases from J, the junction contained 3 bases not matched to a gene. The CDR3 reads CASSLTGGNYEQYF. As DNA, the CDR3 is TGTGCCAGCAGTTTGACAGGGGGGAACTACGAGCAGTACTTC.

This clonotype has ten or more counts. The CDR3 reads CSARDGQGQETQYF. CDR3 in DNA: TGCAGTGCTAGAGATGGGCAGGGCCAAGAGACCCAGTACTTC. The chain employs TRBV20-1 and TRBJ2-5, with TRBD1 as a possible D gene (5 bases). V shed 0 bases and J shed 1 base, with 9 bases lying between them. Per the germline V gene, CDR1 is DFQATT and CDR2 is SNEGSKA (reference sequence). The CDR3 sequence is 14 residues long.

This clonotype was counted at least ten times. The V gene is TRBV5-1, the J gene TRBJ2-6; D unclear. Germline CDR1 reads SGHRS; CDR2 reads YFSETQ. V was cut by 0 bases and J by 0 bases, with 4 bases left in between. The CDR3 extends over 15 amino acids. CDR3 in amino acids: CASSLEGSGANVLTF. CDR3 sequence (DNA): TGCGCCAGCAGCTTGGAGGGCTCTGGGGCCAACGTCCTGACTTTC.

V gene TRBV20-1 combines with J gene TRBJ1-5, with 7 bases aligning to TRBD1. CDR1 DFQATT and CDR2 SNEGSKA come from the germline V gene (reference sequence). V lost 7 bases to trimming and J lost 7 bases; unmatched junction nucleotides: 7. CDR3 length: 12 amino acids. The CDR3 region is CSGGQGVQPQHF. The CDR3 region has the DNA TGCAGTGGAGGGCAGGGGGTACAGCCCCAGCATTTT.